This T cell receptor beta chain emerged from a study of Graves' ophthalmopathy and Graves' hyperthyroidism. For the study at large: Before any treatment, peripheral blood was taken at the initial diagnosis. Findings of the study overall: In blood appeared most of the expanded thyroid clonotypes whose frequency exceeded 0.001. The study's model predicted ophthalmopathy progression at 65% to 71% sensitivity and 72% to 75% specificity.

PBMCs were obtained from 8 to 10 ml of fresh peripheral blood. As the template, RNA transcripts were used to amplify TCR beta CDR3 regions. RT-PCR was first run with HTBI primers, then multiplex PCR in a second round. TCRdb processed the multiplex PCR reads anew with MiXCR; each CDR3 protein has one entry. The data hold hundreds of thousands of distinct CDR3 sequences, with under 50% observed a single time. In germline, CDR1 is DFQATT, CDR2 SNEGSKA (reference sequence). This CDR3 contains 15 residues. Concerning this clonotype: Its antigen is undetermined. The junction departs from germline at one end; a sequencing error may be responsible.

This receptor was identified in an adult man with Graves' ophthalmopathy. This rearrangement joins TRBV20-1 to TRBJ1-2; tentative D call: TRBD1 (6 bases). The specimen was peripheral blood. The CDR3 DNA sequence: TGCAATGCTAGAGGGGTGGGCAGGGGTAACTATGGCTACACCTTC. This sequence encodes CNARGVGRGNYGYTF.